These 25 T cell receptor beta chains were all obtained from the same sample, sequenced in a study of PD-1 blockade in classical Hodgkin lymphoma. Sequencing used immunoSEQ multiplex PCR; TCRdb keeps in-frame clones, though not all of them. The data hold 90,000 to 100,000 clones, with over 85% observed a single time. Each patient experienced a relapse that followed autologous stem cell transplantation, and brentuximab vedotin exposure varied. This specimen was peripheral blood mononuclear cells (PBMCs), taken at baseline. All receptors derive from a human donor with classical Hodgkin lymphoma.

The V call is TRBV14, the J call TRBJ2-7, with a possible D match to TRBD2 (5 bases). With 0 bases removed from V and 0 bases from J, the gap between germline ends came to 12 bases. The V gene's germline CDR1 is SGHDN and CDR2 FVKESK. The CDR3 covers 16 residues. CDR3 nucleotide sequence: TGTGCCAGCAGCCAAGATAGTCCTAGCTACTCCTACGAGCAGTACTTC. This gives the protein CASSQDSPSYSYEQYF.

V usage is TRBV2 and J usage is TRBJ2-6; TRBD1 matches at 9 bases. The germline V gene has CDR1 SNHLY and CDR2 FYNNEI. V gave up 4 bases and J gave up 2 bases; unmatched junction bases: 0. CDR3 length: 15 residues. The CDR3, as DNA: TGTGCCAGCAGTGGACAGGGGGCTGGGGCCAACGTCCTGACTTTC. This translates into CASSGQGAGANVLTF.

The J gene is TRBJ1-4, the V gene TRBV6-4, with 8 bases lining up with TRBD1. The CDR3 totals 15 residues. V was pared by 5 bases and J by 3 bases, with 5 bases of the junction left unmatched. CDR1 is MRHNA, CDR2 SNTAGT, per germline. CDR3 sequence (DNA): TGTGCCAGCAGTCCCGGACAGGGCCCTAATGAAAAACTGTTTTTT. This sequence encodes CASSPGQGPNEKLFF.

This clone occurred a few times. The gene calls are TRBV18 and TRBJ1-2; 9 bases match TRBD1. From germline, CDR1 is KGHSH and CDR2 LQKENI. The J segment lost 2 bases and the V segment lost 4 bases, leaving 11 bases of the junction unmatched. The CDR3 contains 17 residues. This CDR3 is CASSQRGTGQGNYGYTF. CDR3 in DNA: TGTGCCAGCTCACAAAGGGGGACTGGACAGGGGAACTATGGCTACACCTTC. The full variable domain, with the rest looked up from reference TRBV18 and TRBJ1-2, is NAGVMQNPRHLVRRRGQEARLRCSPMKGHSHVYWYRQLPEEGLKFMVYLQKENIIDESGMPKERFSAEFPKEGPSILRIQQVVRGDSAAYFCASSQRGTGQGNYGYTFGSGTRLTVV.

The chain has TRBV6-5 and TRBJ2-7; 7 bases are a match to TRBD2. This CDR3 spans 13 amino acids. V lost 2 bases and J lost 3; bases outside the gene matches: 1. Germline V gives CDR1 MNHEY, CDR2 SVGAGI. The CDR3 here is CASSYGRGYEQYF. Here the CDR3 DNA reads TGTGCCAGCAGTTACGGGAGGGGCTACGAGCAGTACTTC.

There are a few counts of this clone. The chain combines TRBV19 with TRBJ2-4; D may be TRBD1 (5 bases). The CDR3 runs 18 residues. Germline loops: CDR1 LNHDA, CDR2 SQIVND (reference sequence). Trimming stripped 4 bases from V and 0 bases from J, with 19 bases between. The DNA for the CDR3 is TGTGCCAGTAGTAGGACATCGACCGCTAACGTAGCCAAAAACATTCAGTACTTC. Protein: CASSRTSTANVAKNIQYF. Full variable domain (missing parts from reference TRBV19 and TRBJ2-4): DGGITQSPKYLFRKEGQNVTLSCEQNLNHDAMYWYRQDPGQGLRLIYYSQIVNDFQKGDIAEGYSVSREKKESFPLTVTSAQKNPTAFYLCASSRTSTANVAKNIQYFGAGTRLSVL.

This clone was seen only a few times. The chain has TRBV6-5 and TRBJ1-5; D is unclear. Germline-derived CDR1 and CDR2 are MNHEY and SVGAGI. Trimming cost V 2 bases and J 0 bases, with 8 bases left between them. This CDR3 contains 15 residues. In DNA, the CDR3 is TGTGCCAGCAGTTACAAGCCTTATAGCAATCAGCCCCAGCATTTT. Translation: CASSYKPYSNQPQHF.

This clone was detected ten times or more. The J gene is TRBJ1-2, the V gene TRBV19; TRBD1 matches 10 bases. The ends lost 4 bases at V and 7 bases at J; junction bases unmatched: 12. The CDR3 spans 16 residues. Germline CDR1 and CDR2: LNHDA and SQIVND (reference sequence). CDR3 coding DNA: TGTGCCAGTAGTACCCCCGGGGACAGGGGTCTTGGTGGCTACACCTTC. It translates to CASSTPGDRGLGGYTF. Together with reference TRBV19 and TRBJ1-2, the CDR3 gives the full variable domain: DGGITQSPKYLFRKEGQNVTLSCEQNLNHDAMYWYRQDPGQGLRLIYYSQIVNDFQKGDIAEGYSVSREKKESFPLTVTSAQKNPTAFYLCASSTPGDRGLGGYTFGSGTRLTVV.

CDR3 coding DNA: TGCGCCAGCAGCTTGACACAGGGCTTACGTGAGCAGTACTTC. Protein product: CASSLTQGLREQYF. V is TRBV5-1 and J is TRBJ2-7, with D maybe TRBD1 (6 bases). Per germline, CDR1 SGHRS and CDR2 YFSETQ. The CDR3 has 14 amino acids. The V gene lost 1 base and the J gene lost 7 bases, with 15 bases spanning the gap.

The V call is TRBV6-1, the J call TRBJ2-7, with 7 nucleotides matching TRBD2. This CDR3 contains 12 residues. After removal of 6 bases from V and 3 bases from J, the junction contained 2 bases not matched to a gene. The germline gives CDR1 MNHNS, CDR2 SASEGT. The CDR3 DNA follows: TGTGCCAGCAGGGGCGGGAGCTACGAGCAGTACTTC. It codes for CASRGGSYEQYF.

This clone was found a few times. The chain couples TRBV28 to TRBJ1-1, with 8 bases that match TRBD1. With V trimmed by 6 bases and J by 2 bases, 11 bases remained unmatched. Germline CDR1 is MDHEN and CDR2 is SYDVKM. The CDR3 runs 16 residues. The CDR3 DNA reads TGTGCCAGCAGGATATTCAGGGGGCTCCGTAACACTGAAGCTTTCTTT. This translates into CASRIFRGLRNTEAFF. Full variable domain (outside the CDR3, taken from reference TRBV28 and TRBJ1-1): DVKVTQSSRYLVKRTGEKVFLECVQDMDHENMFWYRQDPGLGLRLIYFSYDVKMKEKGDIPEGYSVSREKKERFSLILESASTNQTSMYLCASRIFRGLRNTEAFFGQGTRLTVV.

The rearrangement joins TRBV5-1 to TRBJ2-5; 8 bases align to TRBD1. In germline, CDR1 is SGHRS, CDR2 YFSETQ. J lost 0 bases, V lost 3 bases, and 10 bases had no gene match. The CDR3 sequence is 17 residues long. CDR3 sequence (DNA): TGCGCCAGCAGCTACCCAACCGGGACAGGTTACCAAGAGACCCAGTACTTC. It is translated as CASSYPTGTGYQETQYF.

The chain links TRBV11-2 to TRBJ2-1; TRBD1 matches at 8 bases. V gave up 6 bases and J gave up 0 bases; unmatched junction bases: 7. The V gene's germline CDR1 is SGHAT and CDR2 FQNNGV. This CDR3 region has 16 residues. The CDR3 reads CASRARQGSSYNEQFF. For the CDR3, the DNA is TGTGCCAGCAGAGCAAGACAGGGGAGCTCCTACAATGAGCAGTTCTTC.

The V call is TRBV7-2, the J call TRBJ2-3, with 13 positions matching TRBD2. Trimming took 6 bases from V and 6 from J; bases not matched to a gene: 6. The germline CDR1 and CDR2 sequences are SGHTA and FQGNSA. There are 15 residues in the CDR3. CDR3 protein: CASRPGLAGVDTQYF. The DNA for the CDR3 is TGTGCCAGCAGACCCGGACTAGCGGGAGTGGATACGCAGTATTTT. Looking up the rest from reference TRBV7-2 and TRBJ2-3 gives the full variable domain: GAGVSQSPSNKVTEKGKDVELRCDPISGHTALYWYRQSLGQGLEFLIYFQGNSAPDKSGLPSDRFSAERTGGSVSTLTIQRTQQEDSAVYLCASRPGLAGVDTQYFGPGTRLTVL.

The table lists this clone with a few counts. CDR3 DNA: TGTGCCAGCACTCCCACAGGTTCTAACTATGGCTACACCTTC. It yields the protein CASTPTGSNYGYTF. V gene TRBV25-1 combines with J gene TRBJ1-2; D possibly corresponds to TRBD1 (5 bases). Trimming shortened V by 7 bases and J by 0 bases, and 12 bases separated the two germline ends. This CDR3 has 14 amino acids. Germline CDR1 is MGHDK and CDR2 is SYGVNS.

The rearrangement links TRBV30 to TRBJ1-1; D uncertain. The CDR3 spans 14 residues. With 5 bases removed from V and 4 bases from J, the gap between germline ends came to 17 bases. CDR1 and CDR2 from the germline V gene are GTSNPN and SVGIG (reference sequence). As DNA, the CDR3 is TGTGCCTGGGGGTCACCGCTCTTGGGCACTGAAGCTTTCTTT. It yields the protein CAWGSPLLGTEAFF.

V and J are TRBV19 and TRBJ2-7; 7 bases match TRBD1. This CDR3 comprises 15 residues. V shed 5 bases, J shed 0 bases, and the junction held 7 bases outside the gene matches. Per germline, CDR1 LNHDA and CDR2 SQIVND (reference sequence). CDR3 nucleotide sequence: TGTGCCAGTAGTGATCGTGACAGGGCCTCCTACGAGCAGTACTTC. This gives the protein CASSDRDRASYEQYF. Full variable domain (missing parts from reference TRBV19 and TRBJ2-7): DGGITQSPKYLFRKEGQNVTLSCEQNLNHDAMYWYRQDPGQGLRLIYYSQIVNDFQKGDIAEGYSVSREKKESFPLTVTSAQKNPTAFYLCASSDRDRASYEQYFGPGTRLTVT.

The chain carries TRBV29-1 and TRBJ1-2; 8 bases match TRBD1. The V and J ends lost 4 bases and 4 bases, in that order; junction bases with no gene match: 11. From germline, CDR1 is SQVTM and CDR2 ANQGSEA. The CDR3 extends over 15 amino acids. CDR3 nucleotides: TGCAGCGTTGTGGAACCTGGACAGGGAATCTATGGCTACACCTTC. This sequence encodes CSVVEPGQGIYGYTF.

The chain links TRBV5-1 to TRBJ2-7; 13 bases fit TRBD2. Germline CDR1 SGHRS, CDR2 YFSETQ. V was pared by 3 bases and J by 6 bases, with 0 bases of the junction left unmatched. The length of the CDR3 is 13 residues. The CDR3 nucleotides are TGCGCCAGCAGCTGGACTAGCGGGAGCGAGCAGTACTTC. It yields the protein CASSWTSGSEQYF. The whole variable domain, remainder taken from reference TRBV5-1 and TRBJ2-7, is KAGVTQTPRYLIKTRGQQVTLSCSPISGHRSVSWYQQTPGQGLQFLFEYFSETQRNKGNFPGRFSGRQFSNSRSEMNVSTLELGDSALYLCASSWTSGSEQYFGPGTRLTVT.

Here the CDR3 reads CTSSQELGHHGETQYF. DNA for the CDR3: TGCACCAGCAGCCAAGAATTAGGACATCACGGGGAGACCCAGTACTTC. This chain uses TRBV1 with TRBJ2-5; the table's D call of TRBD1 was not tested on the DNA. TRBV1 represents a pseudogene. This CDR3 is 16 amino acids long.

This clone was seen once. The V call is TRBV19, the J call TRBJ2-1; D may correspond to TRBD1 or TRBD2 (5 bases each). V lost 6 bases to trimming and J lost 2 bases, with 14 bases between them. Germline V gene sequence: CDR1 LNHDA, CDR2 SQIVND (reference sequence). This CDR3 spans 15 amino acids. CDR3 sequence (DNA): TGTGCCAGTAGGCTCTTAAGAGGGGCCTACAATGAGCAGTTCTTC. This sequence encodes CASRLLRGAYNEQFF.

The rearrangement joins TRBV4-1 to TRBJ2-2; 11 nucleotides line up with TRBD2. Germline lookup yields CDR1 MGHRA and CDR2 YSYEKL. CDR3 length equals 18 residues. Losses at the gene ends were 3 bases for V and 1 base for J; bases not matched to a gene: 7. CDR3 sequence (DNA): TGCGCCAGCAGCCATAAAAGGGGACTAGCGGAGAACACCGGGGAGCTGTTTTTT. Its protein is CASSHKRGLAENTGELFF.

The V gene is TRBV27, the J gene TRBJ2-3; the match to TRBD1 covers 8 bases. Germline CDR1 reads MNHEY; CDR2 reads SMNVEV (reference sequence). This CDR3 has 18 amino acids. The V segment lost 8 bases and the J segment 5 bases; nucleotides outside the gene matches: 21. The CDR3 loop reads CASQETGELTGTLDTQYF. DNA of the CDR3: TGTGCCAGCCAAGAGACAGGGGAACTTACTGGGACGTTAGATACGCAGTATTTT.

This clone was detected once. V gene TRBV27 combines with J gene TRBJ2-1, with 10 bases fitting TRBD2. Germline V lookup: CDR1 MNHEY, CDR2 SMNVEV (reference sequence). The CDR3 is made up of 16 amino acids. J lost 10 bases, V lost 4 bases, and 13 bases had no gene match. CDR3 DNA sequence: TGTGCCAGCAGTTCGTCTAGCGGGAGCCCCCCTAAGGAGCAGTTCTTC. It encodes CASSSSSGSPPKEQFF.

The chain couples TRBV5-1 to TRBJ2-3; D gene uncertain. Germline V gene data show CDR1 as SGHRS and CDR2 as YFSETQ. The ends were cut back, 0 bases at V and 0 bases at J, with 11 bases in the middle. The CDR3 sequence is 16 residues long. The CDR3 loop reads CASSLARQTSTDTQYF. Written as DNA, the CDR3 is TGCGCCAGCAGCTTGGCCCGACAAACTAGCACAGATACGCAGTATTTT.